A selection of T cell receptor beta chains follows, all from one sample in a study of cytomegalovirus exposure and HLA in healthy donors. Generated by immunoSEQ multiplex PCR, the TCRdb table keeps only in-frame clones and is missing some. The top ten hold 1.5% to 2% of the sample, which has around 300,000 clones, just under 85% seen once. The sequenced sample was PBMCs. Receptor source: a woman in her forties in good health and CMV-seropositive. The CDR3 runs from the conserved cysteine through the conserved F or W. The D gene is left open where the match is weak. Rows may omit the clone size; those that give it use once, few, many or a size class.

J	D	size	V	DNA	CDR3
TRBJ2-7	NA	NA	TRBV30	TGTGCCTGGAGTGTCGGAGGCGAGCAGTACTTC	CAWSVGGEQYF
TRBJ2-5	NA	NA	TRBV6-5	TGTGCCAGCAGTCTAGGTCCGACAGAGACCCAGTACTTC	CASSLGPTETQYF
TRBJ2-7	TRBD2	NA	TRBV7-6	TGTGCCAGCAGCTTTAGCGGGAGGGCAGAGGAGCAGTACTTC	CASSFSGRAEEQYF
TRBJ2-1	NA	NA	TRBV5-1	TGCGCCAGCAGCTTGGAGGCGGGCAGCTCCTACAATGAGCAGTTCTTC	CASSLEAGSSYNEQFF
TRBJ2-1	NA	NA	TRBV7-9	TGTTCCAGCAGCTTAGGGGCCTATGAGCAGTTCTTC	CSSSLGAYEQFF
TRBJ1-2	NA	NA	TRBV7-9	TGTGCCAGCACCCAGATGGAGGGCTACAGGAGCTACACCTTC	CASTQMEGYRSYTF
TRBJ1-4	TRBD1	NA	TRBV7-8	TGTGCCAGCAGCTTAGCCGGGACAGGGACTGAAAAACTGTTTTTT	CASSLAGTGTEKLFF
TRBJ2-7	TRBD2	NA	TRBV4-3	TGCGCCAGCAGCCAAGGGCGGGTTATGGCGGGAGGCGAGCAGTACTTC	CASSQGRVMAGGEQYF
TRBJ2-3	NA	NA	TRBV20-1	TGCAGTGCTTTAGCGGCAGATACGCAGTATTTT	CSALAADTQYF
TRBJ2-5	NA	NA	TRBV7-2	TGTGCCAGCAGCTTAGGAGGTCAGGGCCGCGAGACCCAGTACTTC	CASSLGGQGRETQYF
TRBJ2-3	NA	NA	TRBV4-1	TGCGCCAGCAGCCAAGATCCGGACCGGGGTGATACGCAGTATTTT	CASSQDPDRGDTQYF
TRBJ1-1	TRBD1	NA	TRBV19	TGTGCCAGTAAGGGGGGCAGCCAGGGGGACACTGAAGCTTTCTTT	CASKGGSQGDTEAFF
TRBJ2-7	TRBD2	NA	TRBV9	TGTGCCAGCAGCGTGCTAGCGGGAGGGGCCTACGAGCAGTACTTC	CASSVLAGGAYEQYF
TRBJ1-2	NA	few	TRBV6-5	TGTGCCAGCAGTGTGAAACAGGGTTCCGGCTATGGCTACACCTTC	CASSVKQGSGYGYTF
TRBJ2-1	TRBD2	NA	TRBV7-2	TGTGCCAGCTGGACTAGTGTCCACAATGAGCAGTTCTTC	CASWTSVHNEQFF
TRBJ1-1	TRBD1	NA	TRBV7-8	TGTGCCAGCAGCCCGGGGACAGGGAGAGGGACTGAAGCTTTCTTT	CASSPGTGRGTEAFF
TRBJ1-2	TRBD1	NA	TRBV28	TGTGCCAGCAGCCGGACAGGGCTTGGCTACACCTTC	CASSRTGLGYTF
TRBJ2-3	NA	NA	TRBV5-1	TGCGCCAGCAGCTTCGACTTTTCCACAGATACGCAGTATTTT	CASSFDFSTDTQYF
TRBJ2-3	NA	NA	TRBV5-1	TGCGCCAGCAGCCAGGCGTGGGTCACAGATACGCAGTATTTT	CASSQAWVTDTQYF
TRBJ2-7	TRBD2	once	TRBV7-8	TGTGCCAGCAGCTCTGGGAGGGCCGGGACTTGGTCCTACGAGCAGTACTTC	CASSSGRAGTWSYEQYF
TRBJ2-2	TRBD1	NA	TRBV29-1	TGCAGCGTTGAAGAACAGGGACAGGCCAAGGCCGGGGAGCTGTTTTTT	CSVEEQGQAKAGELFF
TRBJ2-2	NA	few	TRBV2	TGTGCCAGCAGTGGCCTTGTTTGGGCCGGCGACACCGGGGAGCTGTTTTTT	CASSGLVWAGDTGELFF
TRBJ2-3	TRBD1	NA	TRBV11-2	TGTGCCAGCAGCTTAGGAGGGACAGGGGGCGGCACAGATACGCAGTATTTT	CASSLGGTGGGTDTQYF
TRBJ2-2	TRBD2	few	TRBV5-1	TGCGCCAGCAGCTCTAGCGGGATTACCGGCGGGGAGCTGTTTTTT	CASSSSGITGGELFF
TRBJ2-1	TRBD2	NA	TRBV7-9	TGTGCCAGCAGCTTACAGTCCGGGGGGGTCGATGAGCAGTTCTTC	CASSLQSGGVDEQFF
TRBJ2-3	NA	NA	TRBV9	TGTGCCAGCAGCGTAGTCGGGGGAGCTAGTGCAGATACGCAGTATTTT	CASSVVGGASADTQYF
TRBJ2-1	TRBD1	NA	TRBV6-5	TGTGCCAGCAGTTATCGGGGGACAGGGGGGGAGGATGAGCAGTTCTTC	CASSYRGTGGEDEQFF
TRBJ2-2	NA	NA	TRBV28	TGTGCCAGCAGGTCATCCAACAGGGCCACCGGGGAGCTGTTTTTT	CASRSSNRATGELFF
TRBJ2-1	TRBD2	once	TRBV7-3	TGTGCCAGCAGCTTATGGTTAGCGGGGCGCAATGAGCAGTTCTTC	CASSLWLAGRNEQFF
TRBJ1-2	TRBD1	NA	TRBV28	TGTGCCAGCAGTTTCCTGGGACAGGGGTATGGCTACACCTTC	CASSFLGQGYGYTF
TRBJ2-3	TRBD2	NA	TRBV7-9	TGTGCCAGCAGGTCTAGCGGGAGTAGCACAGATACGCAGTATTTT	CASRSSGSSTDTQYF